Listed here are 18 T cell receptor beta chains from one sample, sequenced in a study of T cell responses to AZD1222 COVID-19 vaccine. Produced via immunoSEQ multiplex PCR; TCRdb's table is partial and in-frame only. The table lists under 200,000 clones, roughly 94% of them singletons. The source was peripheral blood, collected on day 0 of AZD1222 vaccination. Receptors were obtained from an adult in good health.

The chain combines TRBV7-3 with TRBJ1-6; D gene unclear. The CDR3 is 18 amino acids. V lost 0 bases to trimming and J lost 0 bases, with 12 bases between them. The V gene's germline CDR1 is SGHTA and CDR2 FQGTGA. This CDR3 is CASSLTGRASSYNSPLHF. CDR3 in DNA: TGTGCCAGCAGCTTAACGGGGAGGGCGAGCTCCTATAATTCACCCCTCCACTTT. Full variable domain (missing parts from reference TRBV7-3 and TRBJ1-6): GAGVSQTPSNKVTEKGKYVELRCDPISGHTALYWYRQSLGQGPEFLIYFQGTGAADDSGLPNDRFFAVRPEGSVSTLKIQRTERGDSAVYLCASSLTGRASSYNSPLHFGNGTRLTVT.

This chain connects TRBV10-2 to TRBJ2-7; 9 nucleotides agree with TRBD2. V shed 4 bases, J shed 2 bases, and the junction held 9 bases outside the gene matches. This CDR3 is built from 16 residues. The germline V gene encodes CDR1 WSHSY and CDR2 SAAADI. DNA of the CDR3: TGCGCCAGCAGTGTCTTAGCGGGAGAGTTCCCCTACGAGCAGTACTTC. This translates into CASSVLAGEFPYEQYF.

The chain combines TRBV12-3 or TRBV12-4 with TRBJ1-2, with 8 positions matching TRBD1. The CDR3 runs 11 residues. The J segment lost 4 bases and the V segment lost 11 bases, leaving 3 bases of the junction unmatched. The CDR3: CAVGTGYGYTF. In DNA, the CDR3 is TGTGCCGTGGGGACAGGCTATGGCTACACCTTC.

This clone occurred once. This sequence joins TRBV29-1 and TRBJ1-1; D is uncertain. CDR1 is SQVTM, CDR2 ANQGSEA, per germline. The CDR3 covers 13 residues. The ends were cut back, 7 bases at V and 4 bases at J, with 16 bases in the middle. The CDR3 region is CSGYRNRGTEAFF. The CDR3 bases are TGCAGCGGGTACCGCAACCGGGGCACTGAAGCTTTCTTT.

The rearrangement uses TRBV14 and TRBJ2-1, with a tentative D call TRBD2 (5 bases). The CDR3 runs 13 residues. Per the germline V gene, CDR1 is SGHDN and CDR2 is FVKESK. V gave up 1 base and J gave up 6 bases, with 7 bases separating them. The CDR3 loop is CASSQGGLNEQFF. The CDR3 nucleotides are TGTGCCAGCAGCCAAGGCGGGCTCAATGAGCAGTTCTTC.

The chain is built from TRBV23-1 and TRBJ1-4, with D possibly matching TRBD1 (5 bases). TRBV23-1 qualifies as an ORF whose function is uncertain. V was trimmed by 6 bases and J by 8 bases, leaving 16 bases between them. CDR3 length: 14 residues. For the CDR3, the DNA is TGCGCCAGCAGGACGGACAAACGCGGCGAAAAACTGTTTTTT. Translated: CASRTDKRGEKLFF.

The chain carries TRBV12-3 or TRBV12-4 and TRBJ1-4; D ambiguous. The CDR3 covers 12 residues. V gave up 8 bases and J gave up 7 bases, with 11 bases separating them. DNA for the CDR3: TGTGCCAGCTGCCGTGTGCCTGAAAAACTGTTTTTT. Translated, it gives CASCRVPEKLFF.

The rearrangement joins TRBV19 to TRBJ1-6, with D perhaps matching TRBD1 (5 bases). Trimming left V 6 bases short and J 8 bases short, with 11 bases between. Germline CDR1 reads LNHDA; CDR2 reads SQIVND (reference sequence). This CDR3 is built from 13 residues. CDR3 sequence: CASSGREYSPLHF. The CDR3 nucleotides are TGTGCCAGTAGCGGCAGGGAGTATTCACCCCTCCACTTT.

In its sample, this clone was seen once. The chain couples TRBV7-3 to TRBJ2-7; 11 nucleotides agree with TRBD1. Trimming removed 1 base from V and 5 bases from J; junction bases left unmatched: 13. The germline V gene has CDR1 SGHTA and CDR2 FQGTGA. CDR3 length equals 18 residues. The CDR3: CASSLKRSIGTGGDEQYF. CDR3 nucleotide sequence: TGTGCCAGCAGCTTAAAACGGTCTATAGGGACAGGGGGAGACGAGCAGTACTTC.

The chain is built from TRBV12-3 or TRBV12-4 and TRBJ1-2, with D unclear. The V gene lost 0 bases and the J gene lost 8 bases, with 10 bases spanning the gap. This CDR3 spans 13 amino acids. The CDR3 protein is CASSLAGGHGYTF. The CDR3 DNA sequence: TGTGCCAGCAGTTTAGCGGGAGGGCACGGCTACACCTTC.

The gene calls are TRBV30 and TRBJ1-1, with a possible D match to TRBD1 (5 bases). Per the germline V gene, CDR1 is GTSNPN and CDR2 is SVGIG (reference sequence). V was clipped by 4 bases and J by 1 base, with 13 bases between them. This CDR3 comprises 14 residues. The CDR3 DNA sequence: TGTGCCTGGAAGGGAACGGGGGGGAACACTGAAGCTTTCTTT. Translated, it gives CAWKGTGGNTEAFF.

This clone was counted between two and nine times. The chain is built from TRBV7-9 and TRBJ2-3; D not resolved. The CDR3 runs to 14 residues. The germline CDR1 and CDR2 sequences are SEHNR and FQNEAQ (reference sequence). Trimming left V 5 bases short and J 2 bases short, with 11 bases between. CDR3 residues: CASSIGTDTDTQYF. The CDR3, as DNA: TGTGCCAGCAGCATAGGAACAGACACAGATACGCAGTATTTT.

Only one count was recorded for this clone. The chain joins TRBV9 to TRBJ2-5; 10 bases are a match to TRBD1. V shed 4 bases and J 1 base; nucleotides not matched to a gene: 1. This CDR3 comprises 14 residues. Germline V lookup: CDR1 SGDLS, CDR2 YYNGEE. The chain's CDR3 is CASSRQGAQETQYF. DNA for the CDR3: TGTGCCAGCAGCCGACAGGGGGCCCAAGAGACCCAGTACTTC.

J is TRBJ2-1 and V is TRBV28, with TRBD2 matching 12 bases. Germline-derived CDR1 and CDR2 are MDHEN and SYDVKM. The CDR3 covers 14 residues. Germline trimming cut 2 bases from V and 9 bases from J; bases unmatched to any gene: 2. This CDR3 reads CASSLRLAGAEQFF. In nucleotides, the CDR3 is TGTGCCAGCAGTTTACGACTAGCGGGAGCTGAGCAGTTCTTC. Full variable domain (missing parts from reference TRBV28 and TRBJ2-1): DVKVTQSSRYLVKRTGEKVFLECVQDMDHENMFWYRQDPGLGLRLIYFSYDVKMKEKGDIPEGYSVSREKKERFSLILESASTNQTSMYLCASSLRLAGAEQFFGPGTRLTVL.

The CDR3 loop reads CASRLGPGNTIYF. DNA of the CDR3: TGTGCCAGCAGGTTAGGACCTGGAAACACCATATATTTT. V and J are TRBV28 and TRBJ1-3, with D unresolved. Trimming removed 6 bases from V and 2 bases from J, with 8 bases in between. Germline CDR1 MDHEN, CDR2 SYDVKM. This CDR3 is built from 13 residues.

This clone came up once. This rearrangement joins TRBV5-1 to TRBJ1-5, with 7 nucleotides matching TRBD1. J gave up 2 bases and V 4 bases, and 6 bases lay outside the gene matches. Germline V gene lookup returns CDR1 SGHRS and CDR2 YFSETQ. The CDR3 is 15 residues long. Here the CDR3 reads CASSSSGQGNQPQHF. DNA of the CDR3: TGCGCCAGCAGCAGCTCCGGACAGGGCAATCAGCCCCAGCATTTT.

The rearrangement joins TRBV6-5 to TRBJ2-1, with D possibly matching TRBD2 (6 bases). The germline V and J ends were trimmed by 4 bases and 8 bases, with 12 bases remaining between them. In germline, CDR1 is MNHEY, CDR2 SVGAGI. This CDR3 has 13 amino acids. The DNA of the CDR3 is TGTGCCAGCAGTTCCCCCATAGCGGATGAGCAGTTCTTC. Translated: CASSSPIADEQFF.

The rearrangement uses TRBV7-9 and TRBJ1-2, with unresolved D. Germline-derived CDR1 and CDR2 are SEHNR and FQNEAQ (reference sequence). The CDR3 is 12 residues long. V was shortened by 7 bases and J by 4 bases, with 10 bases between the two germline ends. The CDR3 region is CASTGTRYGYTF. The CDR3 bases are TGTGCCAGCACAGGCACTCGCTATGGCTACACCTTC.